Sequencing of this T cell receptor beta chain was carried out in a study of cytomegalovirus exposure and HLA in healthy donors. Study summary: Early released data comprised 80 million or so unique TCRs from HLA-typed donors.

Comments on this clone: Its target is unknown.

This PCR relied on a set of 60 Vbeta primers and 13 Jbeta primers. Generated by immunoSEQ multiplex PCR, the TCRdb table keeps only in-frame clones and is missing some. The table records roughly 100,000 clones, under 85% of them present only once. Germline lookup yields CDR1 MGHDK and CDR2 SYGVNS. The CDR3 totals 17 residues. Germline trimming cut 1 base from V and 6 bases from J; bases unmatched to any gene: 12. Notes on the study in general: TCR beta chain V- and J-gene trimming was linked, in a later analysis, to a missense variant in DCLRE1C.

The gene calls are TRBV25-1 and TRBJ2-3; 8 bases align to TRBD2. Sequenced input: PBMCs. The TCR originated in a man between 18 and 29 years old in good health and CMV-seropositive. CDR3 nucleotides: TGTGCCAGCAGTGAATGGAGAACGGGGGGGCTTTCGGATACGCAGTATTTT. It codes for CASSEWRTGGLSDTQYF.